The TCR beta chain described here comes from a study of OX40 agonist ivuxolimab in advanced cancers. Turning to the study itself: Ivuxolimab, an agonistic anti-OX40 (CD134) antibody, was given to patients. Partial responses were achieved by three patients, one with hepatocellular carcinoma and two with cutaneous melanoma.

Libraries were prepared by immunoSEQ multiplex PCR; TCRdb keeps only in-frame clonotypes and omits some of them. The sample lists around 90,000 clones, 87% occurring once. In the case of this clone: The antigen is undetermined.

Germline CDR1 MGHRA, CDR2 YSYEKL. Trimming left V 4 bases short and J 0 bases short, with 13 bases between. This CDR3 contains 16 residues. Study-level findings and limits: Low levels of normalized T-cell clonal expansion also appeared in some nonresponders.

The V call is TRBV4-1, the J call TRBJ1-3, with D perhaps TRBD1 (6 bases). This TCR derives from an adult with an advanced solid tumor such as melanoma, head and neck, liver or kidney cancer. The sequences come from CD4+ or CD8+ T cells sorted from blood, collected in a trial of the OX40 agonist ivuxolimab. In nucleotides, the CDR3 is TGCGCCAGCAGCCCATACAGGGATCACTCTGGAAACACCATATATTTT. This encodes CASSPYRDHSGNTIYF.